The T cell receptor beta chain described here comes from a study of shared clonotypes between healthy human individuals. There are a few counts of this clone. The antigen is not known. Measured with immunoSEQ multiplex PCR; TCRdb has only the in-frame clones, and not every one. The repertoire holds roughly 1 million clones, with approximately 70% as singletons. Whole-study findings and limits: Among non-shared clonotypes, generation probabilities were lower than among those shared by all four donors.

V lost 2 bases, J lost 3 bases, and 9 bases lay in between. The CDR3 loop spans 14 amino acids. Per germline, CDR1 SGHTA and CDR2 FQGNSA. The sample was memory CD4+ T cells sorted from blood. Noted subset: CD45RA-negative fraction. The TCR originated in a man aged 18 to 35 in good health. This chain joins TRBV7-2 and TRBJ2-3; D call uncertain. The CDR3 bases are TGTGCCAGCAGCTTACTAAGGGCGACAGATACGCAGTATTTT. It encodes CASSLLRATDTQYF.